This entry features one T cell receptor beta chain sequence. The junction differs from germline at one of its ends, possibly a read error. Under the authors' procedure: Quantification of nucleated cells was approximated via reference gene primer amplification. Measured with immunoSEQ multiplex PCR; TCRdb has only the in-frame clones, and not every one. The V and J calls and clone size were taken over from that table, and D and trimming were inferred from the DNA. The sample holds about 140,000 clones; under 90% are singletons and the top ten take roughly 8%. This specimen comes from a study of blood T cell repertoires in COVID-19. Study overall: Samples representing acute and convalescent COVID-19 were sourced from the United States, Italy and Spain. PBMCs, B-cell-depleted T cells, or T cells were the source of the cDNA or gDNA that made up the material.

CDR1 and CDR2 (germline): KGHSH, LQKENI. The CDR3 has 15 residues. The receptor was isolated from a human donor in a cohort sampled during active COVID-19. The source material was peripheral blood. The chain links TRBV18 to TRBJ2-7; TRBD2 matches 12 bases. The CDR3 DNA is TGTGCCAGCTCACCAAGGACGGGACTAGCGGGCAACCAGGTCTTC. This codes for CASSPRTGLAGNQVF.